This T cell receptor beta chain emerged from a study of cytotoxic CD8 clonotypes in ibrutinib-treated CLL. Of note for this clone: Its antigen is unidentified.

Profiling relied on immunoSEQ multiplex PCR, and the TCRdb table lists in-frame clones only, not all of them. This table has around 70,000 clones, 75% to 90% appearing once. Germline values: CDR1 LNHDA, CDR2 SQIVND (reference sequence). The CDR3 has 15 amino acids. J gave up 4 bases and V 11 bases, and 16 bases lay outside the gene matches. Points from the study as a whole: Clonality went up at ibrutinib response and then declined back toward baseline at progression.

This rearrangement joins TRBV19 to TRBJ2-7; TRBD2 agrees at 8 bases. This receptor was identified in a human donor with chronic lymphocytic leukemia. The sample was PBMCs, taken after 24 months of ibrutinib treatment. CDR3 amino acids: CAPKGPAGVEYEQYF. The CDR3 DNA is TGTGCCCCCAAAGGCCCAGCGGGAGTAGAGTACGAGCAGTACTTC.